This T cell receptor beta chain was profiled in a study of blood T cell repertoires in COVID-19. Looking at the study overall: Sample material is recorded as cDNA or gDNA derived from T cells, B-cell-depleted T cells, or PBMCs.

Method: immunoSEQ multiplex PCR; TCRdb's copy keeps in-frame clones and lacks some. The repertoire consists of about 140,000 clones, with around 80% occurring once and the leading ten covering around 13%. The CDR3 spans 13 residues. The germline gives CDR1 SGHDN, CDR2 FVKESK. Deletions cut 1 base from V and 10 bases from J, with 8 bases between. This sequence joins TRBV14 and TRBJ1-6; D gene ambiguous. The TCR comes from an elderly man with acute or convalescent COVID-19. Sequences were obtained from peripheral blood. This CDR3 reads CASSQGRESPLHF. Here the CDR3 DNA reads TGTGCCAGCAGCCAAGGGAGGGAATCACCCCTCCACTTT.